One TCR beta chain is described in this entry. Sequencing was performed with immunoSEQ multiplex PCR; in TCRdb, only in-frame clones are kept and a portion is missing. The table shows around 300,000 clones, with 80% to 90% occurring only once. This CDR3 spans 16 amino acids. Germline lookup yields CDR1 MNHEY and CDR2 SVGEGT. Trimming left V 0 bases short and J 3 bases short, with 15 bases between. The entry originates in a study of blood T cell repertoires in COVID-19. At the level of the study: Samples of COVID-19 (acute and convalescent) were obtained from the United States, Italy and Spain.

The sequencing input was peripheral blood. The rearrangement uses TRBV6-2 or TRBV6-3 and TRBJ2-7, with a possible D match to TRBD2 (5 bases). The sequence was collected from a man in his thirties or forties with active or convalescent COVID-19. The DNA for the CDR3 is TGTGCCAGCAGTTACTCTCTGGCCCAGCGGAGCTACGAGCAGTACTTC. It specifies CASSYSLAQRSYEQYF.